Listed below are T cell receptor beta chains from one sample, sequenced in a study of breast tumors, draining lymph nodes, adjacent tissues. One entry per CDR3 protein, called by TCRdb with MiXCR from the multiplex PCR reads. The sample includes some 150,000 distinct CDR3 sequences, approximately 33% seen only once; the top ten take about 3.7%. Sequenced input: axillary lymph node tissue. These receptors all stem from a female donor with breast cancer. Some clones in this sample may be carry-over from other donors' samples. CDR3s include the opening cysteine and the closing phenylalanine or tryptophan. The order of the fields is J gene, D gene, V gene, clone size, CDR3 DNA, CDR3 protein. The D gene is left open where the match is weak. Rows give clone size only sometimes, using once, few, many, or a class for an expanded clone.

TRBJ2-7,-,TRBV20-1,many,TGCAGTGCTATAAGCTCTTCCCGGGGGCAGTACTTC,CSAISSSRGQYF
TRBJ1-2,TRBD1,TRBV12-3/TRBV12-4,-,TGTGCCAGCAGTTTGGGGACAGGGCAACCCTATGGCTACACCTTC,CASSLGTGQPYGYTF
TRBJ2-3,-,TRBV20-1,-,TGCAGTGCTAAACACAGGGCGGATACGCAGTATTTT,CSAKHRADTQYF
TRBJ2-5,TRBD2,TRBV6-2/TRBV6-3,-,TGTGCCAGCAGTGGACTAGCGGGGGGGTACCAAGAGACCCAGTACTTC,CASSGLAGGYQETQYF
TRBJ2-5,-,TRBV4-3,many,TGCACCAGCAGCGCTACTAGCTTCCAAGAGACCCAGTACTTC,CTSSATSFQETQYF
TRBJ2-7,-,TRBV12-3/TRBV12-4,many,TGTGCCAGCAGTTTAGTGTCGGGTACACGCACCTACGAGCAGTACTTC,CASSLVSGTRTYEQYF
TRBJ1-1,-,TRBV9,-,TGTGCCAGCAGTAGCGGGGAGATAACTGAAGCTTTCTTT,CASSSGEITEAFF
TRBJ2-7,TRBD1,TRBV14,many,TGTGCCAGCAGTCATAGAACCGGGACAGGGGCCTACGAGCAGTACTTC,CASSHRTGTGAYEQYF
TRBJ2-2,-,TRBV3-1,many,TGTGCCAGCAGCCACCCCGGGGACCTCAACACCGGGGAGCTGTTTTTT,CASSHPGDLNTGELFF
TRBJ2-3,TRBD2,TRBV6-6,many,TGTGCCAGCAGTCACCGGGGGACTAGCGGGAGGGGGGCAGATACGCAGTATTTT,CASSHRGTSGRGADTQYF
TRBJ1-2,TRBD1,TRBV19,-,TGTGCCACCCCGAGGAGGCCGGGACAGGCTTATGGCTACACCTTC,CATPRRPGQAYGYTF
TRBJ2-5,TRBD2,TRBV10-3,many,TGTGCCATCAGTGTTAGGGAGGGGCCAGAGACCCAGTACTTC,CAISVREGPETQYF
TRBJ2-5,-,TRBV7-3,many,TGTGCCAGCAGCTTAAGGCCGGGAGAGACCCAGTACTTC,CASSLRPGETQYF
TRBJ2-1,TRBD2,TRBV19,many,TGTGCCAGTAGTATTGGGGGGACTAGCGACAGTAGCTCCTACAATGAGCAGTTCTTC,CASSIGGTSDSSSYNEQFF
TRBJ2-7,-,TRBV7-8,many,TGTGCCAGCAGCTTCCACGACGGGGAGCAGTACTTC,CASSFHDGEQYF
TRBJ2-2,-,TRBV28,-,TGTGCCAGCATTCAGGGGGGGGCCGTGAACACCGGGGAGCTGTTTTTT,CASIQGGAVNTGELFF